Each of the 9 T cell receptor beta chains below was sequenced from the same sample in a study of shared clonotypes between healthy human individuals. CD45RO-negative cells were positively selected for CCR7, leaving out terminally differentiated effector memory CD45RA+ cells. Here immunoSEQ multiplex PCR was the method, and the copy in TCRdb shows in-frame clones only, minus some. Here the sample spans fewer than 700,000 clones, approximately 95% being singletons. Sequencing input: naive CD8+ T cells sorted from blood. The receptors shown here come from a woman aged 25 to 39 in good health.

The chain links TRBV20-1 to TRBJ2-7; no definite D call. CDR3 size: 10 residues. Trimming cost V 7 bases and J 5 bases, with 9 bases left between them. Germline CDR1 is DFQATT and CDR2 is SNEGSKA (reference sequence). As DNA, the CDR3 is TGCAGTGAAGATTCCCACGAGCAGTACTTC. It yields the protein CSEDSHEQYF.

This clone was seen a single time. In DNA form, the CDR3 reads TGTGCCAGCCACCATCCCGGGGGAGGGGAGACCCAGTACTTC. This encodes CASHHPGGGETQYF. The V and J genes are TRBV6-6 and TRBJ2-5; 7 bases match TRBD2. This CDR3 is built from 14 residues. V trimming: 8 bases; J trimming: 5 bases; junction bases outside the gene matches: 11. Per germline, CDR1 MNHNY and CDR2 SVGAGI (reference sequence).

The J gene is TRBJ2-1, the V gene TRBV5-4; 10 nucleotides align to TRBD2. With V trimmed by 0 bases and J by 7 bases, 7 bases remained unmatched. CDR1 is SGHNT and CDR2 is YYREEE in the germline V gene (reference sequence). This CDR3 is 16 amino acids long. In DNA form, the CDR3 reads TGTGCCAGCAGCTTGGACCAGCGGGAGGGCCTTAATGAGCAGTTCTTC. Its protein product is CASSLDQREGLNEQFF.

The rearrangement joins TRBV6-1 to TRBJ2-3; D uncertain. Between the trimmed V and J ends, which lost 3 bases and 4 bases, there was a span of 11 bases. The CDR3 loop spans 14 amino acids. Germline CDR1 reads MNHNS; CDR2 reads SASEGT. The DNA for the CDR3 is TGTGCCAGCAGTGACCCCGGATCAGCAGATACGCAGTATTTT. Encoded protein: CASSDPGSADTQYF.

The V and J genes are TRBV27 and TRBJ2-7, with TRBD1 matching 7 bases. The CDR3 is 12 residues long. Per the germline V gene, CDR1 is MNHEY and CDR2 is SMNVEV (reference sequence). Losses at the gene ends were 5 bases for V and 2 bases for J; bases not matched to a gene: 0. Written as DNA, the CDR3 is TGTGCCAGCAGTACAGGGGCCTACGAGCAGTACTTC. Translating it yields CASSTGAYEQYF.

The V and J genes are TRBV6-6 and TRBJ1-1, with D hard to call. The CDR3 has 13 amino acids. V shed 5 bases and J shed 0 bases, with 7 bases lying between them. The V gene's germline CDR1 is MNHNY and CDR2 SVGAGI (reference sequence). The chain's CDR3 is CASSQHMNTEAFF. The CDR3 DNA reads as TGTGCCAGCAGTCAACACATGAACACTGAAGCTTTCTTT.

V is TRBV30 and J is TRBJ2-1; D possibly matches TRBD1 or TRBD2 (6 bases each). CDR3 length equals 11 residues. CDR1 is GTSNPN, CDR2 SVGIG, per germline (reference sequence). V shed 4 bases and J shed 8 bases, with 9 bases lying between them. In DNA form, the CDR3 reads TGTGCCTGGACCGGGGGCTATGAGCAGTTCTTC. This encodes CAWTGGYEQFF. The full variable domain, with the rest looked up from reference TRBV30 and TRBJ2-1, is SQTIHQWPATLVQPVGSPLSLECTVEGTSNPNLYWYRQAAGRGLQLLFYSVGIGQISSEVPQNLSASRPQDRQFILSSKKLLLSDSGFYLCAWTGGYEQFFGPGTRLTVL.

This chain connects TRBV5-6 to TRBJ1-2; 7 nucleotides match TRBD1. The germline V gene has CDR1 SGHDT and CDR2 YYEEEE. The CDR3 is 14 amino acids. V was pared by 0 bases and J by 4 bases, with 3 bases of the junction left unmatched. The CDR3 nucleotides are TGTGCCAGCAGCTTGGGGGACAGTATCTATGGCTACACCTTC. Translation: CASSLGDSIYGYTF.

V gene TRBV27 combines with J gene TRBJ2-7; the match to TRBD2 covers 7 bases. This CDR3 is 15 amino acids long. The J segment lost 1 base and the V segment lost 3 bases, leaving 6 bases of the junction unmatched. Germline assignment: CDR1 MNHEY and CDR2 SMNVEV (reference sequence). The CDR3: CASSFGGRESYEQYF. Written as DNA, the CDR3 is TGTGCCAGCAGTTTCGGCGGGAGAGAGTCCTACGAGCAGTACTTC.